The rows below give T cell receptor beta chains drawn from one sample of a study of graft-versus-host responses after intestinal transplantation. These receptors lack a known antigen. Here immunoSEQ multiplex PCR was the method, and the copy in TCRdb shows in-frame clones only, minus some. The sample carries more than 100,000 clones, around 96% recorded once. Sequencing used unstimulated CD8+ T cells sorted from spleen or lymph node cells, obtained before intestinal transplant. The source is a human donor who received an intestinal transplant. The CDR3 runs from the conserved cysteine through the conserved F or W. The order of the fields is D gene, J gene, clone size, V gene, CDR3 DNA, CDR3 protein. A D gene is named only where the DNA matches it firmly. A clone size is listed for some rows: how often the clone was seen (once, few, many), or a class if it is expanded.

- TRBJ1-2 - TRBV28 TGTGCCAGCAGTTACACCGGGAGCACCAACTATGGCTACACCTTC CASSYTGSTNYGYTF
- TRBJ2-1 - TRBV27 TGTGCCAGCAGTACCTACAATGAGCAGTTCTTC CASSTYNEQFF
TRBD1 TRBJ1-1 - TRBV7-8 TGTGCCAGCAGCTTAGATCCGGGACAGGCTGCTCAAATCTCCATGAACACTGAAGCTTTCTTT CASSLDPGQAAQISMNTEAFF
- TRBJ2-1 - TRBV25-1 TGTGCCAGCAGCCCATGGGGCAATGAGCAGTTCTTC CASSPWGNEQFF
- TRBJ2-7 - TRBV9 TGTGCCAGCAGCCCATGGGAAGGGGCTCTAAATTTCGAGCAGTACTTC CASSPWEGALNFEQYF
- TRBJ1-1 - TRBV4-2 TGTGCCAGCAGCCAAGAAACTGGTCTGAGGAACACTGAAGCTTTCTTT CASSQETGLRNTEAFF
TRBD2 TRBJ2-2 - TRBV11-3 TGTGCCAGCAGCTCCACTAGCGGGAGTGGCGGGGAGCTGTTTTTT CASSSTSGSGGELFF
TRBD2 TRBJ2-2 - TRBV10-3 TGTGCCATCAGTGAGTTTCTAGCGGGAGGATCAAACACCGGGGAGCTGCTTTTT CAISEFLAGGSNTGELLF
- TRBJ1-1 once TRBV10-2 TGCGCCAGCAGTGAGAGGTTAGGGGAAAACACTGAAGCTTTCTTT CASSERLGENTEAFF
- TRBJ1-2 - TRBV7-9 TGTGCCAGCAGCTTAGCGAGTCAGGGGCAGACCTTC CASSLASQGQTF
- TRBJ1-5 - TRBV9 TGTGCCAGCAGCGTAGGCGAGCAGAACAATCAGCCCCAGCATTTT CASSVGEQNNQPQHF
- TRBJ2-7 - TRBV6-1 TGTGCCAGCAGTGAAGGGGTGGCGGGACGGTACGAGCAGTACTTC CASSEGVAGRYEQYF
TRBD1 TRBJ2-1 - TRBV11-3 TGTGCCAGCAGCCCCCGGGACAGGGCCAATGAGCAGTTCTTC CASSPRDRANEQFF
TRBD2 TRBJ2-7 - TRBV13 TGTGCCAGCAGCCTCGGGACTAGCGGGGGGGGGATGGGGCAGTACTTC CASSLGTSGGGMGQYF
TRBD1 TRBJ2-7 - TRBV5-6 TGTGCCAGCAGCCGATACGGACAGGGGGTGCCATACGAGCAGTACTTC CASSRYGQGVPYEQYF
TRBD1 TRBJ1-1 - TRBV13 TGTGCCAGCAGCTTACGCTCCTTGGACAGGGTAATTGGTTCATGGACTGAAGCTTTCTTT CASSLRSLDRVIGSWTEAFF
TRBD1 TRBJ2-6 - TRBV7-3 TGTGCCAGCAGCCACCGGACAGGGGGCGTTGGGGCCAACGTCCTGACTTTC CASSHRTGGVGANVLTF
- TRBJ2-1 - TRBV7-8 TGTGCCAGCAGCTTGTGGATTTTTGTGAGAGGACCCAACAAATTGAATGAGCAGTTCTTC CASSLWIFVRGPNKLNEQFF